This T cell receptor (beta chain) appears in the sequencing data of a study of T cell responses to AZD1222 COVID-19 vaccine. For the study at large: Pooled samples include second doses given at about 4 or 12 weeks.

Per the germline V gene, CDR1 is DFQATT and CDR2 is SNEGSKA (reference sequence). The CDR3 runs 10 residues. Data came from immunoSEQ multiplex PCR; TCRdb stores just in-frame clones and leaves some out. Altogether under 130,000 clones are present, about 90% being singletons, with the ten largest covering about 5%. Findings and caveats of the study: Mapped onto spike, vaccine-associated CD4 TCRs spanned it and were dominant at 160-218 and 743-854. Clonal diversity may have been underestimated, and the donors were mostly white British, with more females than males. None of the repertoires were sampled until the peak T cell response had passed.

Comments on this clone: Its antigen is not identified. An end of the junction does not agree with germline; a read error may underlie this. This specimen includes other DNA sequences encoding the same CDR3.

The J gene is TRBJ1-1, the V gene TRBV20-1, with D hard to call. The clonotype originates from an adult in good health. The sequenced sample was peripheral blood, obtained on day 0 of AZD1222 vaccination. CDR3 nucleotide sequence: TGCAGTGCGAGAGACACTGAAGCTTTCTTT. Residues: CSARDTEAFF.